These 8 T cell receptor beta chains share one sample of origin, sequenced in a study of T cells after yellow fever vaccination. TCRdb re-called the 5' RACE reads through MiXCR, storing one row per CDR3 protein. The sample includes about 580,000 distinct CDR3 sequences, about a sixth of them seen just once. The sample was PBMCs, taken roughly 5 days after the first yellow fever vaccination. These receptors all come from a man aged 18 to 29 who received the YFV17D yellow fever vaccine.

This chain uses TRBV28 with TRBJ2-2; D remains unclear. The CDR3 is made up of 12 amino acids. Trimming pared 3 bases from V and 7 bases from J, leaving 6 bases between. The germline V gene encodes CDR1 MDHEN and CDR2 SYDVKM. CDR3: CASSFFGGELFF. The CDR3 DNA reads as TGTGCCAGCAGTTTTTTTGGCGGGGAGCTGTTTTTT.

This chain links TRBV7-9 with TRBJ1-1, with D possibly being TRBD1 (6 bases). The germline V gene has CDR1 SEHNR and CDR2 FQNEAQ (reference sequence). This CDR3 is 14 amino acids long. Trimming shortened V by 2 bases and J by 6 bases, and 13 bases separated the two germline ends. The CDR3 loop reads CASSLPRGGAEAFF. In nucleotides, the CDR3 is TGTGCCAGCAGCTTACCCAGGGGTGGGGCTGAAGCTTTCTTT.

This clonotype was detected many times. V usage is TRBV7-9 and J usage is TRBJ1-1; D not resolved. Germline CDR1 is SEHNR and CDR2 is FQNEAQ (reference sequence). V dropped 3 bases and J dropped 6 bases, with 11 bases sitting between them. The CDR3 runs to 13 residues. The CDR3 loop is CASSLRVTAEAFF. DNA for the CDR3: TGTGCCAGCAGCTTGAGGGTCACGGCTGAAGCTTTCTTT.

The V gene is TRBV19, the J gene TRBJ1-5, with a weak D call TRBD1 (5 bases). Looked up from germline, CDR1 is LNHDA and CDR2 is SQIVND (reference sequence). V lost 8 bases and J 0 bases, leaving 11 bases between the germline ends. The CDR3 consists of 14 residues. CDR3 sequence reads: CASSDTDSNQPQHF. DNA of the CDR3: TGTGCCAGTTCGGACACAGATAGCAATCAGCCCCAGCATTTT. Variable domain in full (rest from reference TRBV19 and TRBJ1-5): DGGITQSPKYLFRKEGQNVTLSCEQNLNHDAMYWYRQDPGQGLRLIYYSQIVNDFQKGDIAEGYSVSREKKESFPLTVTSAQKNPTAFYLCASSDTDSNQPQHFGDGTRLSIL.

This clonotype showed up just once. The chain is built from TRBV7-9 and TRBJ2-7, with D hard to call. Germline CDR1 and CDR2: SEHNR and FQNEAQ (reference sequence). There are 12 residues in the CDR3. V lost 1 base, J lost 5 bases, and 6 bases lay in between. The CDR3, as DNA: TGTGCCAGCAGCTTAGACGTCAACGAGCAGTACGTC. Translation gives CASSLDVNEQYV.

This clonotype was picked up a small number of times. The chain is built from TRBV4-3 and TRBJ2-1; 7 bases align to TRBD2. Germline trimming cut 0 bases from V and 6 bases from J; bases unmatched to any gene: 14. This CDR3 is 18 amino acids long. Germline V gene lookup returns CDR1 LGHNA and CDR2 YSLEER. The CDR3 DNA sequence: TGCGCCAGCAGCCAAGATACGGCCCCGCGGGGCGGGGGCAATGAGCAGTTCTTC. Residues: CASSQDTAPRGGGNEQFF.

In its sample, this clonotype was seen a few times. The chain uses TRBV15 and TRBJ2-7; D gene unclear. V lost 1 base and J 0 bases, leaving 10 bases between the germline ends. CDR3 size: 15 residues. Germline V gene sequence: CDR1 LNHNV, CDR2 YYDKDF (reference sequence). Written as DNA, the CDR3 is TGTGCCACCAGCAGAGGCCATATGAGCTCCTACGAGCAGTACGTC. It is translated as CATSRGHMSSYEQYV.

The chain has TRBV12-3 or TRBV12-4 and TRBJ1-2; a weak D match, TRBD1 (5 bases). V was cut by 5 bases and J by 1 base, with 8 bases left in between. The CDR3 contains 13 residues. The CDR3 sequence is CASSLQVNYGYTF. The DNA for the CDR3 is TGTGCCAGCAGTCTACAGGTTAACTATGGCTACACCTTC.